This T cell receptor beta chain was recovered during a study of vaccination effects on CD4 cells after COVID-19. Clones were read by immunoSEQ multiplex PCR, and TCRdb kept only the in-frame ones, dropping some. The data contain about 80,000 clones, around four fifths of them seen just once; the ten biggest clones take up more than 1%. Germline CDR1 is MNHEY and CDR2 is SVGAGI. This CDR3 contains 11 residues. Deletions cut 11 bases from V and 2 bases from J, with 9 bases between. The ViraFEST assay expanded antigen-specific CD4+ T cells with viral peptide pools before sequencing. Cells that had been cultured for less than eleven days were the source of isolated CD4+ T cells. Participants completed two doses of the BNT162b2 or mRNA-1273 vaccine. General observations from the study: Clones arising from infection and from vaccination showed marked clonal contraction late after vaccination.

A remark on this clone: The antigen remains undetermined.

This clonotype was obtained from a human donor who received a COVID-19 vaccine. The rearrangement uses TRBV6-5 and TRBJ1-2; D possibly corresponds to TRBD1 (6 bases). The input for sequencing was CD4+ T cells from PBMCs cultured with HCoV-OC43 spike peptides, taken after COVID-19 vaccination. As for subset: HCoV-OC43 spike overlapping peptide pool stimulation. The CDR3 region has the DNA TGTGCCGGCACAGGGAACTATGGCTACACCTTC. Protein sequence: CAGTGNYGYTF.